This T cell receptor beta chain emerged from a study of blood T cells in healthy people across ages. A second PCR of 7 to 11 cycles used a sample-barcoded 5' primer and a J-beta primer mix. TCRdb called the 5' RACE reads again in MiXCR, with one record for every CDR3 protein. The sample holds about 720,000 distinct CDR3 sequences, around a quarter seen once. Germline V CDR1 and CDR2: ENHRY, SYGVKD. The CDR3 has 14 amino acids. Trimming removed 8 bases from V and 3 bases from J, with 13 bases in between. A further study also used this sample, focusing on T cells of mothers and their children.

This receptor was obtained from a boy aged 10-17 years in good health. The sample was blood. This chain uses TRBV10-3 with TRBJ2-2; D perhaps matches TRBD1 (6 bases). The DNA for the CDR3 is TGTGCCATCCAGGGGCAGGGCTACACCGGGGAGCTGTTTTTT. Amino acid sequence: CAIQGQGYTGELFF.